This is a list of T cell receptor beta chains from one sample in a study of T cell responses to AZD1222 COVID-19 vaccine. The table came from immunoSEQ multiplex PCR; TCRdb's copy has only in-frame clones and leaves some out. The profile shows 170,000 or so clones, roughly 90% of them singletons. Specimen: peripheral blood, collected on day 0 of AZD1222 vaccination. These receptors all come from an adult in good health. Each CDR3 is given with its conserved first and last residue. Each record gives: V gene, D gene, J gene, clone size, CDR3 protein, CDR3 DNA. D genes are given only for firm matches. The listing skips clone size in some rows; elsewhere it reads once, few, many or a size class.

>TRBV3-1/TRBV3-2|-|TRBJ1-2|-
CASSQERGRGDGYTF
TGTGCCAGCAGCCAAGAAAGGGGAAGGGGAGATGGCTACACCTTC
>TRBV5-1|-|TRBJ1-5|-
CASSPGGYQPQHF
TGCGCCAGCAGCCCGGGGGGGTATCAGCCCCAGCATTTT
>TRBV28|TRBD2|TRBJ2-2|-
CASSFLAGPTEELFF
TGTGCCAGCAGTTTTCTAGCGGGACCTACGGAGGAGCTGTTTTTT
>TRBV21-1|-|TRBJ2-1|-
CASSKGARWGWQFF
TGTGCCAGCAGCAAAGGGGCTCGGTGGGGGTGGCAGTTCTTC
>TRBV7-2|-|TRBJ2-3|-
CASSPGGWVDTQYF
TGTGCCAGCAGCCCCGGCGGCTGGGTAGATACGCAGTATTTT
>TRBV5-8|-|TRBJ2-1|-
CASSLSGYNEQFF
TGTGCCAGCAGCTTGTCAGGCTACAATGAGCAGTTCTTC
>TRBV15|TRBD2|TRBJ2-7|-
CATSSSGTSYEQYF
TGTGCCACCAGCAGTAGCGGGACTTCCTACGAGCAGTACTTC
>TRBV6-1|TRBD1|TRBJ1-1|-
CASSDPGGFSEAFF
TGTGCCAGCAGTGATCCAGGGGGCTTTAGTGAAGCTTTCTTT
>TRBV2|-|TRBJ2-4|-
CASSGPDTVAKNIQYF
TGTGCCAGCAGTGGGCCGGACACGGTAGCCAAAAACATTCAGTACTTC
>TRBV7-8|TRBD1|TRBJ1-2|-
CASSPQGQVVNYGYTF
TGTGCCAGCAGCCCGCAGGGACAGGTTGTTAACTATGGCTACACCTTC
>TRBV7-2|TRBD2|TRBJ2-3|once
CASTLAGGTDTQYF
TGTGCCAGCACACTAGCGGGGGGCACAGATACGCAGTATTTT
>TRBV5-6|TRBD2|TRBJ2-2|-
CASSLARLAGGRRAGELFF
TGTGCCAGCAGCTTGGCCAGATTAGCGGGAGGGAGACGGGCCGGGGAGCTGTTTTTT
>TRBV7-9|-|TRBJ1-2|-
CASSLGGAYGYTF
TGTGCCAGCAGCTTGGGAGGTGCCTATGGCTACACCTTC
>TRBV2|TRBD1|TRBJ1-1|-
CASSERGRNTEAFF
TGTGCCAGCAGTGAAAGGGGGCGGAACACTGAAGCTTTCTTT
>TRBV5-8|-|TRBJ1-3|-
CASSSGQYSGNTIYF
TGTGCCAGCAGCTCGGGACAATACTCTGGAAACACCATATATTTT
>TRBV30|-|TRBJ2-1|-
CAWRETLSSGEQFF
TGTGCCTGGCGCGAGACCCTATCGTCGGGTGAGCAGTTCTTC
>TRBV2|-|TRBJ1-1|-
CASSDDGLDTEAFF
TGTGCCAGCAGTGATGATGGCCTGGACACTGAAGCTTTCTTT
>TRBV18|TRBD1|TRBJ2-1|-
CASSRGQGTYNEQFF
TGTGCCAGCTCACGGGGACAGGGTACCTACAATGAGCAGTTCTTC
>TRBV30|TRBD1|TRBJ1-2|once
CAGAPPGQGALGYTF
TGTGCCGGGGCTCCACCGGGACAGGGGGCCCTAGGCTACACCTTC
>TRBV7-9|-|TRBJ1-1|-
CASSLQAMNTEAFF
TGTGCCAGCAGCTTACAGGCGATGAACACTGAAGCTTTCTTT
>TRBV6-1|-|TRBJ1-1|-
CASSESIAFF
TGTGCCAGCAGTGAATCTATAGCTTTCTTT
>TRBV3-1/TRBV3-2|TRBD2|TRBJ2-1|few
CASSQDRVSGSYNEQFF
TGTGCCAGCAGCCAAGATAGGGTTAGCGGGAGCTACAATGAGCAGTTCTTC
>TRBV2|-|TRBJ1-3|-
CASKQGTGNTIYF
TGTGCCAGTAAACAGGGAACTGGAAACACCATATATTTT
>TRBV28|-|TRBJ1-2|-
CASSLSTGNYGYTF
TGTGCCAGCAGTTTATCCACAGGAAACTATGGCTACACCTTC
>TRBV5-1|-|TRBJ1-3|once
CASSLDPTGNTIYF
TGCGCCAGCAGCTTGGACCCGACTGGAAACACCATATATTTT
>TRBV5-4|-|TRBJ2-2|-
CASSSGGRGGTGELFF
TGTGCCAGCAGCTCCGGGGGGCGCGGAGGCACCGGGGAGCTGTTTTTT
>TRBV7-3|-|TRBJ2-7|-
CASSLGRGDEQYF
TGTGCCAGCAGCTTGGGCAGGGGAGATGAGCAGTACTTC